Shown below are 21 T cell receptor beta chains from a single sample sequenced in a study of T cell repertoires in cytomegalovirus infection. These receptors lack a known antigen. TCRdb reprocessed the reads with MiXCR, giving one entry per CDR3 protein. The sample lists around 300,000 distinct CDR3 sequences, less than 25% occurring once. Sequencing was performed on cultured PBMCs, taken from culture after CMV antigen stimulation. The receptor source for this set is a human donor in good health (CMV status not recorded). Some clones in this sample may be carry-over from other donors' samples.

This clonotype was observed many times. A junction boundary mismatches the germline segment, possibly from a read error. V usage is TRBV5-4 and J usage is TRBJ2-3; D gene uncertain. The CDR3 length is 11 residues. In germline, CDR1 is SGHNT, CDR2 YYREEE (reference sequence). The CDR3 sequence is CASRLGDTQYF. The CDR3 DNA is TGTGCCAGCAGGTTGGGAGATACGCAGTATTTT.

This clonotype was picked up many times. The chain uses TRBV7-8 and TRBJ2-3, with D possibly TRBD2 on 5 matching bases. The CDR3 has 15 residues. Germline V gene lookup returns CDR1 SGHVS and CDR2 FQNEAQ. Trimming left V 6 bases short and J 0 bases short, with 13 bases between. The CDR3 loop is CASSSPGSSTDTQYF. The DNA of the CDR3 is TGTGCCAGCAGTTCCCCGGGATCTAGCACAGATACGCAGTATTTT.

This clonotype was recorded many times. The V gene is TRBV7-2, the J gene TRBJ1-3; D is perhaps TRBD1 (5 bases). The CDR3 is 13 residues long. Germline assignment: CDR1 SGHTA and CDR2 FQGNSA. Trimming stripped 0 bases from V and 6 bases from J, with 6 bases between. The CDR3 loop is CASSLARENTIYF. The CDR3 nucleotides read TGTGCCAGCAGCTTAGCCAGGGAAAACACCATATATTTT.

The chain carries TRBV12-3 or TRBV12-4 and TRBJ2-7; possibly TRBD2 for D (6 bases). Between the trimmed V and J ends, which lost 7 bases and 4 bases, there was a span of 20 bases. The CDR3 length is 15 residues. This CDR3 is CASTPLGRGLYEQYF. The CDR3 DNA follows: TGTGCCAGCACCCCCTTAGGACGGGGGTTGTACGAGCAGTACTTC.

The J gene is TRBJ2-7, the V gene TRBV7-2, with 9 bases identical to TRBD2. After removal of 6 bases from V and 2 bases from J, the junction contained 5 bases not matched to a gene. CDR1 is SGHTA, CDR2 FQGNSA, per germline. CDR3 length: 14 residues. CDR3 sequence: CASSPSGKAYEQYF. Here the CDR3 DNA reads TGTGCCAGCAGTCCTAGCGGGAAGGCCTACGAGCAGTACTTC.

CDR3 DNA sequence: TGTGCCAGCAGCTTAGTGGGGCTCGGGCAAGAGACCCAGTACTTC. Its protein is CASSLVGLGQETQYF. This chain connects TRBV7-8 to TRBJ2-5; possible D gene TRBD1, 5 bases. Trimming stripped 1 base from V and 2 bases from J, with 11 bases between. CDR1 SGHVS and CDR2 FQNEAQ come from the germline V gene. CDR3 length equals 15 residues.

On this clonotype itself: At one of its ends the junction is not consistent with the germline gene, which may arise from a read error. This chain uses TRBV5-6 with TRBJ2-3; TRBD1 agrees at 12 bases. Germline CDR1 is SGHDT and CDR2 is YYEEEE. This CDR3 is 16 amino acids long. This CDR3 reads CTSSLRDRGPTDTQYF. The DNA of the CDR3 is TGTACCAGCAGCTTGCGGGACAGGGGGCCGACAGATACGCAGTATTTT.

This clonotype was observed many times. The chain employs TRBV12-3 or TRBV12-4 and TRBJ1-5; no reliable D call. V shed 1 base and J shed 0 bases, with 7 bases lying between them. The CDR3 spans 15 residues. The CDR3 loop is CASSLGRGSNQPQHF. CDR3 DNA sequence: TGTGCCAGCAGTTTAGGCCGTGGTAGCAATCAGCCCCAGCATTTT.

The chain uses TRBV12-3 or TRBV12-4 and TRBJ2-1; TRBD2 matches at 12 bases. Losses at the gene ends were 5 bases for V and 8 bases for J; bases not matched to a gene: 10. The CDR3 is made up of 16 amino acids. The CDR3 DNA reads TGTGCCAGCAGTCTTGACCGGACTAGCGGGATAGATGAGCAGTTCTTC. Its translation: CASSLDRTSGIDEQFF.

This clonotype was observed at least ten times. The chain employs TRBV7-8 and TRBJ2-1; D is perhaps TRBD2 (5 bases). The CDR3 sequence is 16 residues long. Deletions cut 1 base from V and 0 bases from J, with 10 bases between. Germline CDR1 is SGHVS and CDR2 is FQNEAQ. As DNA, the CDR3 is TGTGCCAGCAGCTTAGAAGCGGTAAGCTCCTACAATGAGCAGTTCTTC. This codes for CASSLEAVSSYNEQFF.

The sample holds a few counts of this clonotype. The rearrangement links TRBV20-1 to TRBJ2-3; D is ambiguous. With 3 bases removed from V and 3 bases from J, the gap between germline ends came to 16 bases. CDR3 size: 15 residues. CDR1 and CDR2 (germline): DFQATT, SNEGSKA (reference sequence). The CDR3 sequence: CSARGTLVSTDTQYF. CDR3 coding DNA: TGCAGTGCTAGGGGAACTCTAGTATCTACAGATACGCAGTATTTT.

This clonotype was seen only a few times. The chain couples TRBV6-2 or TRBV6-3 to TRBJ1-1; TRBD1 is a possible D gene (5 bases). CDR1 and CDR2 from the germline V gene are MNHEY and SVGEGT. CDR3 size: 15 residues. V lost 8 bases and J 3 bases, leaving 19 bases between the germline ends. The CDR3 sequence: CASLTHGKGHTEAFF. In DNA form, the CDR3 reads TGTGCCAGCCTTACCCATGGTAAGGGGCACACTGAAGCTTTCTTT.

The CDR3 sequence is CASSPSSGMAHNEQFF. CDR3 sequence (DNA): TGCGCCAGCAGTCCATCTAGCGGGATGGCTCACAATGAGCAGTTCTTC. This rearrangement joins TRBV4-1 to TRBJ2-1, with 9 bases that match TRBD2. The junction had 11 bases not matched to a gene; V was cut back by 6 bases and J by 5 bases. The germline gives CDR1 MGHRA, CDR2 YSYEKL. The CDR3 spans 16 residues.

The gene calls are TRBV6-5 and TRBJ2-7, with D maybe TRBD1 (6 bases). Trimming removed 2 bases at V and 4 bases at J, with 9 bases between. Germline lookup yields CDR1 MNHEY and CDR2 SVGAGI. This CDR3 contains 13 residues. CDR3 nucleotides: TGTGCCAGCAGTTACCGCCAGGGGTACGAGCAGTACGTC. Translation gives CASSYRQGYEQYV.

This clonotype was seen a few times. CDR3 protein: CASSASGSSGANVLTF. As DNA, the CDR3 is TGTGCCAGCAGTGCTAGCGGGAGCTCTGGGGCCAACGTCCTGACTTTC. J is TRBJ2-6 and V is TRBV2; 10 bases agree with TRBD2. The CDR3 extends over 16 amino acids. The germline V gene encodes CDR1 SNHLY and CDR2 FYNNEI. The V gene end was trimmed by 4 bases and the J gene end by 0 bases; junction bases not matched to a gene: 0. Full variable domain (rest looked up from reference TRBV2 and TRBJ2-6): EPEVTQTPSHQVTQMGQEVILRCVPISNHLYFYWYRQILGQKVEFLVSFYNNEISEKSEIFDDQFSVERPDGSNFTLKIRSTKLEDSAMYFCASSASGSSGANVLTFGAGSRLTVL.

The J gene is TRBJ2-3, the V gene TRBV7-9, with a possible D match to TRBD2 (6 bases). Germline V gene data show CDR1 as SEHNR and CDR2 as FQNEAQ (reference sequence). Trimming shortened V by 8 bases and J by 2 bases, and 17 bases separated the two germline ends. The CDR3 sequence is 15 residues long. This CDR3 is CASRRRGLLTDTQYF. CDR3 DNA: TGTGCCAGCCGTCGGCGGGGACTCCTCACAGATACGCAGTATTTT.

This clonotype was observed a few times. The chain uses TRBV27 and TRBJ2-1; 15 bases agree with TRBD2. Germline V lookup: CDR1 MNHEY, CDR2 SMNVEV (reference sequence). The CDR3 covers 20 residues. V trimming: 6 bases; J trimming: 2 bases; junction bases outside the gene matches: 14. This CDR3 is CASSLGLAGGPLSPYNEQFF. The CDR3 DNA is TGTGCCAGCAGCCTCGGACTAGCGGGAGGGCCTTTGAGCCCCTACAATGAGCAGTTCTTC.

This clonotype appeared many times. This chain joins TRBV7-2 and TRBJ1-5; D is uncertain. The CDR3 extends over 15 amino acids. V lost 1 base and J 5 bases, leaving 12 bases between the germline ends. The germline V gene encodes CDR1 SGHTA and CDR2 FQGNSA. The CDR3 DNA sequence: TGTGCCAGCAGCTTAGACGGGTCAGCTCATCAGCCCCAGCATTTT. It is translated as CASSLDGSAHQPQHF.

This clonotype was counted between two and nine times. The CDR3 nucleotides are TGTGCCAGCAGCCCCGGGGGGCGCCGCATTGAAGCTTTCTTT. Amino acids: CASSPGGRRIEAFF. This chain uses TRBV7-6 with TRBJ1-1, with D maybe TRBD1 (6 bases). Trimming cost V 5 bases and J 7 bases, with 17 bases left between them. CDR3 length: 14 residues. CDR1 and CDR2 (germline): SGHVS, FNYEAQ.

This clonotype was counted between two and nine times. The gene calls are TRBV20-1 and TRBJ2-1; 14 positions match TRBD2. V was clipped by 4 bases and J by 10 bases; unmatched bases: 6. The V gene's germline CDR1 is DFQATT and CDR2 SNEGSKA (reference sequence). The CDR3 sequence is 14 residues long. CDR3 in DNA: TGCAGTGCTATGACTAGCGGGAGGGCAGGAGAGCAGTTCTTC. Amino acid sequence: CSAMTSGRAGEQFF.

This clonotype came up a few times. Here the CDR3 DNA reads TGTGCCAGCAAACGGACACAAAGCTATGGCTACACCTTC. Translating gives CASKRTQSYGYTF. The chain couples TRBV27 to TRBJ1-2; perhaps TRBD1 as D (5 bases). The CDR3 is made up of 13 amino acids. The germline V and J ends were trimmed by 7 bases and 4 bases, with 13 bases remaining between them. Germline V gene sequence: CDR1 MNHEY, CDR2 SMNVEV (reference sequence).